This paragraph covers one T cell receptor (beta chain) sequence. The CDR3 has 14 amino acids. The V segment lost 6 bases and the J segment 7 bases; nucleotides outside the gene matches: 1. Germline loops: CDR1 LGHNT, CDR2 FRNRAP. In the original processing: Nucleated cell number was recorded as an estimate derived from reference gene primer amplification. The protocol was immunoSEQ multiplex PCR, while the TCRdb copy is restricted to in-frame clones and leaves out a portion. That table furnishes V, J and clone size, whereas the DNA furnished D and trimming. The sample carries 150,000 to 200,000 clones, 89% recorded once. The sample originates from a study of blood T cell repertoires in COVID-19. Study-level information: The origin of the acute and convalescent COVID-19 samples was the United States, Italy and Spain. T cells, B-cell-depleted T cells, or PBMCs supplied cDNA or gDNA.

The sequenced sample was peripheral blood. The rearrangement uses TRBV12-5 and TRBJ2-1; TRBD2 matches at 15 bases. This TCR was recovered from a man in his 60s with acute or convalescent COVID-19. CDR3 nucleotides: TGTGCTAGTGGCGGGACTAGCGGGGGGAATGAGCAGTTCTTC. This codes for CASGGTSGGNEQFF.